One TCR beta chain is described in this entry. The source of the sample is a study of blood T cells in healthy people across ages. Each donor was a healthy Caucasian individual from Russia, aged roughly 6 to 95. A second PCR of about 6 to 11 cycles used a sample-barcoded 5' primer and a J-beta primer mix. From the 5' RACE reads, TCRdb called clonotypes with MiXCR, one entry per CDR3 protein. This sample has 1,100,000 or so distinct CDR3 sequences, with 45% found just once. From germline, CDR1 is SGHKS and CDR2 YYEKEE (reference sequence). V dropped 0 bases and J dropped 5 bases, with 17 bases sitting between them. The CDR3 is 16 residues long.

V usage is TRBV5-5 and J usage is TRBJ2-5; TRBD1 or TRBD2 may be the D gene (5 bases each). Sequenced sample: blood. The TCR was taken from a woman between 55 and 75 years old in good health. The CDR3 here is CASSLDSGAPGETQYF. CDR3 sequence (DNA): TGTGCCAGCAGCTTGGATAGTGGGGCACCGGGGGAGACCCAGTACTTC.